Detailed here is one T cell receptor beta chain. Its target is unknown. The sample originates from a study of OX40 agonist ivuxolimab in advanced cancers. Study conclusions and caveats: With doses of 0.1-3.0 mg/kg, partial responders showed among the lowest clonal expansion. Doses of 0.1 to 3.0 mg/kg were accompanied by clonal expansion of CD4+ and CD8+ blood T cells by week 6.

The CDR3 extends over 18 amino acids. J gave up 2 bases and V 2 bases, and 13 bases lay outside the gene matches. TCRdb's copy holds only in-frame clones and misses some; the assay was immunoSEQ multiplex PCR. This table holds roughly 36,000 clones, around four fifths found once. The chain recombines TRBV5-7 with TRBJ2-7; 10 bases match TRBD2. TRBV5-7 is given ORF status, its function remaining uncertain. The sequencing here drew on CD4+ or CD8+ T cells sorted from blood, taken in a trial of the OX40 agonist ivuxolimab. This receptor was taken from an adult with an advanced solid tumor such as melanoma, head and neck, liver or kidney cancer. The DNA of the CDR3 is TGTGCCAGCAGCTTTCGAGATCCAGCGGGAGGGCCTACCTACGAGCAGTACTTC. The encoded protein is CASSFRDPAGGPTYEQYF.